These 6 T cell receptor beta chains share one sample of origin, sequenced in a study of CD8 T cells in ankylosing spondylitis. Study-wide results and caveats: Apparently characteristic of ankylosing spondylitis blood was a TCR beta motif (fewer than 10 highly homologous variants).

TCRdb processed the 5' RACE reads anew with MiXCR; each CDR3 protein has one entry. The sample lists 450,000 or so distinct CDR3 sequences, roughly 25% occurring once. Antigens for these TCRs are unknown. The sample taken for sequencing was blood, either unsorted or a sorted T cell fraction (not recorded which). The receptors shown here come from a male donor with ankylosing spondylitis.

The chain joins TRBV20-1 to TRBJ2-1; 15 positions agree with TRBD2. The CDR3 has 15 residues. The V and J ends lost 4 bases and 9 bases, in that order; junction bases with no gene match: 7. Germline V gives CDR1 DFQATT, CDR2 SNEGSKA (reference sequence). In DNA form, the CDR3 reads TGCAGTGCTAATCCCTGGACTAGCGGGAGGGGTGAGCAGTTCTTC. Its translation is CSANPWTSGRGEQFF.

The rearrangement links TRBV12-3 or TRBV12-4 to TRBJ2-1, with D possibly being TRBD1 (5 bases). The ends were cut back, 2 bases at V and 8 bases at J, with 16 bases in the middle. The CDR3 is 15 amino acids. The CDR3 sequence is CASSLSVSLQDEQFF. CDR3 coding DNA: TGTGCCAGCAGTTTATCGGTTTCCCTACAGGATGAGCAGTTCTTC.

CDR3 protein: CSARDYLAGANTGELFF. In DNA form, the CDR3 reads TGCAGTGCTAGAGACTACTTAGCGGGGGCGAACACCGGGGAGCTGTTTTTT. The V and J genes are TRBV20-1 and TRBJ2-2; TRBD2 aligns across 9 bases. The junction had 5 bases not matched to a gene; V was cut back by 0 bases and J by 0 bases. Germline CDR1 reads DFQATT; CDR2 reads SNEGSKA (reference sequence). The CDR3 sequence is 17 residues long.

The genes are TRBV7-6 and TRBJ1-1; the D is unclear. The V end was cut by 3 bases, the J end by 1 base, with 12 bases between. CDR1 SGHVS and CDR2 FNYEAQ come from the germline V gene. The CDR3 spans 15 residues. For the CDR3, the DNA is TGTGCCAGCAGCTTTCGGGTTCGAGGGAACACTGAAGCTTTCTTT. It encodes CASSFRVRGNTEAFF.

This chain uses TRBV4-1 with TRBJ1-6, with D perhaps TRBD1 (5 bases). Germline assignment: CDR1 MGHRA and CDR2 YSYEKL. V was clipped by 4 bases and J by 15 bases, with 13 bases between them. The CDR3 covers 12 residues. Here the CDR3 reads CASSLLGDFLHF. The CDR3 nucleotides read TGCGCCAGCAGCCTCCTTGGGGACTTCCTCCACTTT.

This clonotype was seen a few times. CDR3 DNA: TGTGCCAGCAGCTCGGTAGGAGCGGGAGACGCAGATACGCAGTATTTT. Amino acids: CASSSVGAGDADTQYF. This rearrangement joins TRBV7-9 to TRBJ2-3; TRBD2 agrees at 8 bases. Germline CDR1 SEHNR, CDR2 FQNEAQ (reference sequence). Germline trimming cut 4 bases from V and 4 bases from J; bases unmatched to any gene: 10. The CDR3 has 16 residues.